The clone carrying this TCR beta chain was seen ten or more times. Its specificity is unknown. This entry belongs to a study of identical twins. V was shortened by 1 base and J by 4 bases, with 17 bases between the two germline ends. Per germline, CDR1 SGHTA and CDR2 FQGTGA. CDR3 length: 17 amino acids. Template switching supplied a universal primer site; unique molecular identifiers were carried on the cDNA. A single record per CDR3 protein comes from TCRdb applying MiXCR to the 5' RACE reads. The repertoire includes hundreds of thousands of distinct CDR3 sequences, 8.6% of them detected once, and approximately 0.89% sits in the top ten. Study-wide results and caveats: Memory repertoires lacked the insertion deficit that abundant cord blood beta clonotypes showed. Among out-of-frame alpha sequences shared by twins, low generation probability occurred in excess.

These data also featured in a second study, about yellow fever vaccine responses in identical twins.

Source material: PBMCs. This TCR was sampled from a woman aged 18-35 years in good health. The V gene is TRBV7-3, the J gene TRBJ2-1; D gene ambiguous. CDR3 protein: CASSLRVLEKGYNEQFF. Here the CDR3 DNA reads TGTGCCAGCAGCTTAAGGGTTTTGGAAAAAGGTTACAATGAGCAGTTCTTC.